The 31 T cell receptor beta chains presented below share a single source sample, sequenced in a study of blood T cells in healthy people across ages. A second PCR of 7 to 11 cycles used a sample-barcoded 5' primer and a J-beta primer mix. TCRdb fed the 5' RACE reads into MiXCR, producing one record per CDR3 protein. The repertoire holds about a million distinct CDR3 sequences, with 51% as singletons. Sequences were obtained from blood. These receptor sequences come from a woman aged 60 to 75 in good health.

The chain carries TRBV20-1 and TRBJ2-1, with TRBD2 matching 12 bases. Per the germline V gene, CDR1 is DFQATT and CDR2 is SNEGSKA (reference sequence). V lost 6 bases, J lost 8 bases, and 14 bases stayed unmatched. The length of the CDR3 is 16 residues. The CDR3 spells CSAPGLSSGRVDEQFF. Written as DNA, the CDR3 is TGCAGTGCCCCCGGACTCTCTAGCGGGAGGGTCGATGAGCAGTTCTTC.

The genes are TRBV7-2 and TRBJ1-6; 9 bases match TRBD1. CDR3 size: 16 residues. J gave up 10 bases and V 6 bases, and 13 bases lay outside the gene matches. Per the germline V gene, CDR1 is SGHTA and CDR2 is FQGNSA. CDR3 in DNA: TGTGCCAGCAGTACCCACAGGGGGCTGAAAGAGTCACCCCTCCACTTT. It translates to CASSTHRGLKESPLHF.

This clonotype was counted a few times. The CDR3 sequence: CSVNTKGPSYNEQFF. In DNA form, the CDR3 reads TGCAGCGTGAACACCAAGGGACCCTCCTACAATGAGCAGTTCTTC. The chain employs TRBV29-1 and TRBJ2-1; either TRBD1 or TRBD2 may fit D (5 bases each). Trimming took 6 bases from V and 0 from J, leaving 15 bases between them. Germline CDR1 reads SQVTM; CDR2 reads ANQGSEA. CDR3 size: 15 residues.

This chain links TRBV7-2 with TRBJ2-5, with D possibly being TRBD2 (5 bases). CDR1 and CDR2 (germline): SGHTA, FQGNSA. The CDR3 contains 14 residues. V lost 1 base and J lost 7, with 13 bases in between. The CDR3 DNA is TGTGCCAGCAGCTTAGGGAGCGGTGCGGTGACCCAGTACTTC. Translated: CASSLGSGAVTQYF.

This clonotype showed up just a few times. CDR3 sequence (DNA): TGTGCCAGCAGTCCCCAGCACTCTGGGGCCAACGTCCTGACTTTC. Protein product: CASSPQHSGANVLTF. The genes are TRBV7-2 and TRBJ2-6; D ambiguous. The germline V and J ends were trimmed by 6 bases and 0 bases, with 9 bases remaining between them. This CDR3 has 15 residues. CDR1 SGHTA and CDR2 FQGNSA come from the germline V gene.

This chain joins TRBV12-3 or TRBV12-4 and TRBJ1-1; D uncertain. There are 14 residues in the CDR3. Trimming shortened V by 5 bases and J by 4 bases, and 14 bases separated the two germline ends. In DNA, the CDR3 is TGTGCCAGCAGTCCCCGTGGTGGTGGCACTGAAGCTTTCTTT. Translated: CASSPRGGGTEAFF.

The rearrangement uses TRBV3-1 and TRBJ2-5, with a possible D match to TRBD1 (6 bases). This CDR3 is 15 amino acids long. V lost 3 bases and J 4 bases, leaving 15 bases between the germline ends. Germline V gene data show CDR1 as LGHDT and CDR2 as YNNKEL (reference sequence). The CDR3 protein is CASSQQGLTSETQYF. The DNA for the CDR3 is TGTGCCAGCAGCCAGCAGGGGTTAACCTCAGAGACCCAGTACTTC.

This clonotype was picked up a small number of times. This chain connects TRBV25-1 to TRBJ2-5; no clear D. V gave up 4 bases and J gave up 0 bases, with 12 bases separating them. From germline, CDR1 is MGHDK and CDR2 SYGVNS. This CDR3 has 15 residues. This CDR3 reads CASSAFTPYQETQYF. In DNA, the CDR3 is TGTGCCAGCAGTGCCTTCACACCGTACCAAGAGACCCAGTACTTC.

The rearrangement joins TRBV29-1 to TRBJ2-3; TRBD1 matches 8 bases. V trimming: 6 bases; J trimming: 4 bases; junction bases outside the gene matches: 9. The CDR3 has 14 amino acids. Germline values: CDR1 SQVTM, CDR2 ANQGSEA. The chain's CDR3 is CSVAWDRRADTQYF. As DNA, the CDR3 is TGCAGCGTGGCGTGGGACAGGCGGGCAGATACGCAGTATTTT.

This clonotype was detected only a few times. This chain links TRBV27 with TRBJ2-1; 11 nucleotides agree with TRBD2. Germline CDR1 reads MNHEY; CDR2 reads SMNVEV (reference sequence). This CDR3 is 17 amino acids long. V shed 2 bases, J shed 3 bases, and the junction held 6 bases outside the gene matches. The CDR3 region is CASSLPGLADYYNEQFF. The CDR3 DNA reads TGTGCCAGCAGTTTACCGGGACTAGCGGATTACTACAATGAGCAGTTCTTC.

This clonotype was observed many times. The V gene is TRBV7-2, the J gene TRBJ2-3; no clear D. Germline values: CDR1 SGHTA, CDR2 FQGNSA. The CDR3 spans 14 residues. The V and J ends lost 1 base and 1 base respectively, with 6 bases between them. The CDR3 region is CASSLGLGTDTQYF. CDR3 DNA sequence: TGTGCCAGCAGCTTAGGGCTCGGCACAGATACGCAGTATTTT.

This chain uses TRBV21-1 with TRBJ2-5; the table's D call, TRBD1, has no DNA check behind it. TRBV21-1 is tagged as a pseudogene. This CDR3 has 17 residues. Here the CDR3 DNA reads TGTGCCAGCAGCAAAGCCCTCGGGCAGGGGGCTTGGGAGACCCAGTACTTC. Protein product: CASSKALGQGAWETQYF.

The chain employs TRBV3-1 and TRBJ1-2; D gene unclear. The germline CDR1 and CDR2 sequences are LGHDT and YNNKEL (reference sequence). This CDR3 comprises 15 residues. Trimming took 1 base from V and 3 from J, leaving 12 bases between them. CDR3 DNA: TGTGCCAGCAGCCAAGGGGTCGGACGAGACTATGGCTACACCTTC. Amino acids: CASSQGVGRDYGYTF. The entire variable domain, with the rest obtained from reference TRBV3-1 and TRBJ1-2, is as follows: DTAVSQTPKYLVTQMGNDKSIKCEQNLGHDTMYWYKQDSKKFLKIMFSYNNKELIINETVPNRFSPKSPDKAHLNLHINSLELGDSAVYFCASSQGVGRDYGYTFGSGTRLTVV.

The V call is TRBV29-1, the J call TRBJ2-1; the match to TRBD1 covers 11 bases. Germline assignment: CDR1 SQVTM and CDR2 ANQGSEA. The CDR3 contains 14 residues. The J segment lost 6 bases and the V segment lost 5 bases, leaving 6 bases of the junction unmatched. CDR3 in amino acids: CSVPRDRGTNEQFF. CDR3 DNA sequence: TGCAGCGTTCCCCGGGACAGGGGGACCAATGAGCAGTTCTTC.

The chain carries TRBV15 and TRBJ1-2; D gene ambiguous. The germline V and J ends were trimmed by 3 bases and 10 bases, with 18 bases remaining between them. CDR3 length: 14 amino acids. Germline assignment: CDR1 LNHNV and CDR2 YYDKDF (reference sequence). This chain's CDR3 is CATSSQPGEGDYTF. For the CDR3, the DNA is TGTGCCACCAGCAGCCAGCCGGGAGAAGGCGACTACACCTTC.

Concerning this clonotype: Possible read error: a much larger clone is one base away. The CDR3 region is CVSIEGGTDTQYF. The CDR3 nucleotides are TGTGTCAGCATCGAGGGGGGCACAGATACGCAGTATTTT. The chain joins TRBV27 to TRBJ2-3; D is perhaps TRBD1 (6 bases). This CDR3 contains 13 residues. The germline CDR1 and CDR2 sequences are MNHEY and SMNVEV (reference sequence).

This rearrangement joins TRBV20-1 to TRBJ2-4; D tentatively reads TRBD1 or TRBD2 (5 bases each). The assigned J gene may be wrong: the sequence end matches TRBJ2-7 better. CDR3 length: 15 amino acids. From germline, CDR1 is DFQATT and CDR2 SNEGSKA (reference sequence). The CDR3 region has the DNA TGCAGTGCTGAACTTGAGTATCGGGGACCCTACGAGCAGTACTTC. Amino acids: CSAELEYRGPYEQYF.

The chain employs TRBV6-5 and TRBJ2-5; 9 nucleotides align to TRBD1. CDR1 MNHEY and CDR2 SVGAGI come from the germline V gene. This CDR3 has 15 residues. V gave up 10 bases and J gave up 1 base; unmatched junction bases: 10. Here the CDR3 DNA reads TGTGCCACCCAGAGGGACAGGGTGTCCCAAGAGACCCAGTACTTC. Protein product: CATQRDRVSQETQYF.

The chain carries TRBV20-1 and TRBJ2-7; 7 bases align to TRBD2. Germline V CDR1 and CDR2: DFQATT, SNEGSKA (reference sequence). The length of the CDR3 is 15 residues. V lost 0 bases to trimming and J lost 2 bases; unmatched junction nucleotides: 7. The CDR3 DNA is TGCAGTGCTAGAGATCTTGCGGGAGTAGCCTACGAGCAGTACTTC. It encodes CSARDLAGVAYEQYF.

The chain links TRBV6-2 or TRBV6-3 to TRBJ1-5, with 8 bases aligning to TRBD1. Germline-derived CDR1 and CDR2 are MNHEY and SVGEGT. The CDR3 totals 14 residues. The ends lost 6 bases at V and 6 bases at J; junction bases unmatched: 7. The CDR3 here is CASSQTQGAQPQHF. The CDR3 DNA reads TGTGCCAGCAGCCAAACTCAGGGGGCTCAGCCCCAGCATTTT.

The chain joins TRBV27 to TRBJ2-3, with 10 bases that match TRBD2. The ends lost 4 bases at V and 5 bases at J; junction bases unmatched: 6. This CDR3 spans 15 amino acids. Germline V gene data show CDR1 as MNHEY and CDR2 as SMNVEV (reference sequence). The CDR3 DNA reads as TGTGCCAGCAGTTCATCTAGCGGGAGCCTAGATACGCAGTATTTT. Encoded protein: CASSSSSGSLDTQYF.

CDR3 DNA: TGTGCCAGCAGCTTGGACGGGACCGGGGCGGTCGAGCAGTACTTC. It is translated as CASSLDGTGAVEQYF. This rearrangement joins TRBV7-2 to TRBJ2-4; D may be TRBD1 or TRBD2 (5 bases each). The better agreement between TRBJ2-7 and the DNA end casts doubt on the J call. The CDR3 length is 15 residues. Germline V CDR1 and CDR2: SGHTA, FQGNSA.

This chain uses TRBV2 with TRBJ2-7, with D unresolved. With 5 bases removed from V and 0 bases from J, the gap between germline ends came to 11 bases. Germline-derived CDR1 and CDR2 are SNHLY and FYNNEI. CDR3 size: 14 residues. The CDR3, as DNA: TGTGCCAGCAGTACCGCAAGGAGCTCCTACGAGCAGTACTTC. Translation: CASSTARSSYEQYF.

This chain joins TRBV6-6 and TRBJ2-3; a possible D gene is TRBD2 (7 bases). CDR1 is MNHNY and CDR2 is SVGAGI in the germline V gene (reference sequence). V shed 6 bases and J shed 1 base, with 14 bases lying between them. The CDR3 loop spans 15 amino acids. CDR3 bases: TGTGCCAGCAGAAGCGAAGGGGGGGGCACAGATACGCAGTATTTT. Its translation: CASRSEGGGTDTQYF.

This clonotype was counted a few times. The chain couples TRBV14 to TRBJ2-4; no definite D call. The CDR3 is made up of 12 amino acids. Germline CDR1 is SGHDN and CDR2 is FVKESK. The V and J ends lost 0 bases and 13 bases respectively, with 10 bases between them. CDR3 sequence reads: CASSQERTFQYF. CDR3 sequence (DNA): TGTGCCAGCAGCCAAGAGCGGACCTTCCAGTACTTC.

This chain uses TRBV29-1 with TRBJ1-4; TRBD1 agrees at 8 bases. The germline gives CDR1 SQVTM, CDR2 ANQGSEA. J gave up 4 bases and V 7 bases, and 8 bases lay outside the gene matches. The CDR3 extends over 14 amino acids. CDR3 bases: TGCAGCGCCGGAGGACAGGGCGGTAATGAAAAACTGTTTTTT. This translates into CSAGGQGGNEKLFF.

The V gene is TRBV29-1, the J gene TRBJ2-7; TRBD2 matches 8 bases. Germline lookup yields CDR1 SQVTM and CDR2 ANQGSEA. J lost 0 bases, V lost 7 bases, and 14 bases had no gene match. The CDR3 length is 16 residues. CDR3 in amino acids: CSALGMTSDSSYEQYF. The CDR3 DNA sequence: TGCAGCGCCCTAGGTATGACTAGCGATTCCTCCTACGAGCAGTACTTC.

The chain uses TRBV4-1 and TRBJ2-1; 10 nucleotides match TRBD2. The germline gives CDR1 MGHRA, CDR2 YSYEKL. The J segment lost 4 bases and the V segment lost 0 bases, leaving 12 bases of the junction unmatched. This CDR3 contains 19 residues. This chain's CDR3 is CASSQDRARSGRGYNEQFF. In nucleotides, the CDR3 is TGCGCCAGCAGCCAAGATAGGGCGCGGAGCGGGAGGGGATACAATGAGCAGTTCTTC.

The chain links TRBV29-1 to TRBJ2-5; D is ambiguous. The V gene's germline CDR1 is SQVTM and CDR2 ANQGSEA. CDR3 length equals 11 residues. Between the trimmed V and J ends, which lost 7 bases and 11 bases, there was a span of 17 bases. The CDR3 reads CSARANNEQYF. The DNA for the CDR3 is TGCAGCGCAAGGGCCAACAATGAGCAGTACTTC.

This chain connects TRBV19 to TRBJ2-1; 8 bases align to TRBD2. CDR3 length: 14 amino acids. CDR1 and CDR2 (germline): LNHDA, SQIVND (reference sequence). Trimming removed 5 bases from V and 15 bases from J; junction bases left unmatched: 15. The CDR3 sequence: CASSYGTRKSGPFF. The DNA of the CDR3 is TGTGCCAGTAGTTACGGGACTAGAAAATCCGGTCCGTTCTTC.

With regard to this clonotype: Germline and junction disagree at one end, which may indicate a read error. The V call is TRBV27, the J call TRBJ2-1; D may match TRBD1 or TRBD2 (5 bases each). Germline assignment: CDR1 MNHEY and CDR2 SMNVEV (reference sequence). CDR3 length: 14 residues. In DNA form, the CDR3 reads TGTGTCAGCAGTTTGCTGGGACGGATCAATGAGCAGTTCTTC. Amino acid sequence: CVSSLLGRINEQFF.